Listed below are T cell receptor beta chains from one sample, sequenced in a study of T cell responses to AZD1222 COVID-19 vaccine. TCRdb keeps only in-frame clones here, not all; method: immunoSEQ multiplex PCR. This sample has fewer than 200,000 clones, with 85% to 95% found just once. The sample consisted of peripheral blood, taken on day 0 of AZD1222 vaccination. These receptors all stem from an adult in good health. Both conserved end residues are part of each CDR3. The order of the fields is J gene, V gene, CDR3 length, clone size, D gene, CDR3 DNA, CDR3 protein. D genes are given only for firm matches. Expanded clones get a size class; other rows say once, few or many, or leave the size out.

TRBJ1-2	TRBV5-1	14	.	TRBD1	TGCGCCAGCAGCCGCCGACAGGGGAACTATGGCTACACCTTC	CASSRRQGNYGYTF
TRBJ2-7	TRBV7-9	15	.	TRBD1	TGTGCCAGCAGCGGGGGACAGGGGGTTGCGTACGAGCAGTACTTC	CASSGGQGVAYEQYF
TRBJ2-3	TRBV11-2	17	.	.	TGTGCCAGCAGCTTAAGTAGTCGAGCAGGGAGCACAGATACGCAGTATTTT	CASSLSSRAGSTDTQYF
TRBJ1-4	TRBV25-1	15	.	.	TGTGCCAGCAGTGACTCAGGGTTATTTCGAGAAAAACTGTTTTTT	CASSDSGLFREKLFF
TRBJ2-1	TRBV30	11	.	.	TGTGCGTTCGCGGGCTACAATGAGCAGTTCTTC	CAFAGYNEQFF
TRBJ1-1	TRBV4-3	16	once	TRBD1	TGCGCCAGCAGCCAAGGGGACAGGGCGGTAAACGCTGAAGCTTTCTTT	CASSQGDRAVNAEAFF
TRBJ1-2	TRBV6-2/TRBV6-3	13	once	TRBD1	TGTGCCAGCAGTCCCGGGACAGGGTTCGGCTACACCTTC	CASSPGTGFGYTF
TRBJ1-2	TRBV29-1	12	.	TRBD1	TGCAGCGTCGGACAGGGGGCCTATGGCTACACCTTC	CSVGQGAYGYTF
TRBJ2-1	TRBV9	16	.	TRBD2	TGTGCCAGCAGCGCCGACGGGGGGTTCCTCTACAATGAGCAGTTCTTC	CASSADGGFLYNEQFF
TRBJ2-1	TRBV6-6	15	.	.	TGTGCCAGCAGTTCCCGCAAGAATAGACACGGTGAGCAGTTCTTC	CASSSRKNRHGEQFF
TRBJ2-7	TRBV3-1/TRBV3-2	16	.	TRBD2	TGTGCCAGCAGCCAACCGACTAGCGGAAGCTCCTACGAGCAGTACTTC	CASSQPTSGSSYEQYF
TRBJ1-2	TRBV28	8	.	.	TGTGATCCCTATGGCTACACCTTC	CDPYGYTF
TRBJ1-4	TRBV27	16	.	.	TGTGCCAGCAGGCGTAAAGGACAGCCAACTAATGAAAAACTGTTTTTT	CASRRKGQPTNEKLFF
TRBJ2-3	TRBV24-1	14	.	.	TGTGCCACCAGTGATGACTCGGGCACAGATACGCAGTATTTT	CATSDDSGTDTQYF
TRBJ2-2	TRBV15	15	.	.	TGTGCCACCAGCAGAGGAGCGGGTAACACCGGGGAGCTGTTTTTT	CATSRGAGNTGELFF
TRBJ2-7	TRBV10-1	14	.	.	TGCGCCAGCAGTGAGTTAGGGGAAACCTACGAGCAGTACTTC	CASSELGETYEQYF
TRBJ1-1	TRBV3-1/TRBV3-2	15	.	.	TGTGCCAGCTGTGTACAGGGAGGAGTTGCCACTGAAGCTTTCTTT	CASCVQGGVATEAFF
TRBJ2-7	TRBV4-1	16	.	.	TGCGCCAGCAGCCACGCCACGGGACACGGGGGGTACGAGCAGTACTTC	CASSHATGHGGYEQYF
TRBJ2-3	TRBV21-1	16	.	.	TGTGCCAGCAGCGTCCGGACAGGTACTAGCACAGATACGCAGTATTTT	CASSVRTGTSTDTQYF
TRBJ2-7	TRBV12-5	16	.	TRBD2	TGTGCTAGTGGTTTGCCGGGGACTAGCGGGAGCTACGAGCAGTACTTC	CASGLPGTSGSYEQYF
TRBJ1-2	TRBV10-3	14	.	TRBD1	TGTGCCATCAGTGAGTCGACAGGGGGATCTGGCTACACCTTC	CAISESTGGSGYTF
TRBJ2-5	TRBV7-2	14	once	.	TGTGCCAGCAGCCCCGTCCAAGCGAGAGAGACCCAGTACTTC	CASSPVQARETQYF
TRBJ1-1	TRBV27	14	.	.	TGTGCCAGCAGTTTACATCTAACGAACACTGAAGCTTTCTTT	CASSLHLTNTEAFF
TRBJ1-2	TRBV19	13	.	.	TGTGCCAGTAGTATCCGAGTAGGGCCTGGCTACACCTTC	CASSIRVGPGYTF
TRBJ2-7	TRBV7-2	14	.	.	TGTGCCAGCAGCCCCGGGACTGTCACCTACGAGCAGTACTTC	CASSPGTVTYEQYF
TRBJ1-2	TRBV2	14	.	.	TGTGCCAGCAGACCTTCCGGGTGGGCTGGCAGCTACACCTTC	CASRPSGWAGSYTF
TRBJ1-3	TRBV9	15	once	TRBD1	TGTGCCAGCAGCTGGGACAGTGGTCCTGGAAACACCATATATTTT	CASSWDSGPGNTIYF
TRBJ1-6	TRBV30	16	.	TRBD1	TGTGCCTGGAGTGCCCCCGGGACAGGGACGGGTTCACCCCTCCACTTT	CAWSAPGTGTGSPLHF
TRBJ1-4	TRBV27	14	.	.	TGTGCCAGCAGTCCGGGACTTACTAATGAAAAACTGTTTTTT	CASSPGLTNEKLFF
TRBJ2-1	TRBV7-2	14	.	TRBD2	TGTGCCAGCAGAGGGGGACTAGCGGCCAATGAGCAGTTCTTC	CASRGGLAANEQFF
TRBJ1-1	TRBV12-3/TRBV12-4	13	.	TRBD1	TGTGCCAGCCGCGGGACAGTAAACACTGAAGCTTTCTTT	CASRGTVNTEAFF
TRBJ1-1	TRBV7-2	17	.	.	TGTGCCAGCAGCCTCGTAGGGGGGGGTGGAGGGCCCACTGAAGCTTTCTTT	CASSLVGGGGGPTEAFF
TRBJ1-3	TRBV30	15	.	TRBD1	TGTGCCTGGAGTTTACAGGGGGGCTCTGGAAACACCATATATTTT	CAWSLQGGSGNTIYF
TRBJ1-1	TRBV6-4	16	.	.	TGTGCCAGCAGTGACCTACCGGACATTCGAAACACTGAAGCTTTCTTT	CASSDLPDIRNTEAFF
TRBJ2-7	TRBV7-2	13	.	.	TGTGCCAGCAGCTTTGACAGTTCCTACGAGCAGTACTTC	CASSFDSSYEQYF
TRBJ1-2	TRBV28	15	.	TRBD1	TGTGCCAGCAGTTCCCTCGGGACAGCTAACTATGGCTACACCTTC	CASSSLGTANYGYTF
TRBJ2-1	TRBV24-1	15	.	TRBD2	TGTGCCACCAGTGATTGGACTAGCGGGGACAATGAGCAGTTCTTC	CATSDWTSGDNEQFF
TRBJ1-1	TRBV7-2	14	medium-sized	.	TGTGCCAGCAGCTCCATGGAACAGAGTCCTGAAGCTTTCTTT	CASSSMEQSPEAFF
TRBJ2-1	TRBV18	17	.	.	TGTGCCAGCTCACCAAGGAACAGCTTTCAATCCTACAATGAGCAGTTCTTC	CASSPRNSFQSYNEQFF